The source of this T cell receptor (beta chain) is a study of blood T cell repertoires in COVID-19. The overall study: Samples taken during acute and convalescent COVID-19 were collected in the United States, Italy and Spain. PBMCs, B-cell-depleted T cells, or T cells provided the cDNA or gDNA that made up the material.

The CDR3 runs 15 residues. Germline V gives CDR1 MNHEY, CDR2 SMNVEV (reference sequence). Trimming pared 6 bases from V and 5 bases from J, leaving 16 bases between. Original processing notes: For nucleated cells, counts were estimated from reference gene primer amplification. Some clones are missing from TCRdb's copy, which holds only in-frame ones; the method was immunoSEQ multiplex PCR. V, J and clone size derive from that table, while D and trimming were established from the DNA sequence. The sample has approximately 220,000 clones; about 88% are singletons. The chain recombines TRBV27 with TRBJ2-2, with D unclear. The sample comprised peripheral blood. The sequence was obtained from a man aged 50 to 59 who had recovered from COVID-19. The CDR3: CASSQNTAPTGELFF. As DNA, the CDR3 is TGTGCCAGCAGCCAAAACACCGCACCGACCGGGGAGCTGTTTTTT.